These 24 T cell receptor beta chains share one sample of origin, sequenced in a study of blood T cell repertoires in COVID-19. Profiling relied on immunoSEQ multiplex PCR, and the TCRdb table lists in-frame clones only, not all of them. The repertoire includes 200,000 or so clones, roughly 90% of them detected once, and around 8.4% sits in the top ten. Specimen: PBMCs or T cells enriched from blood (not recorded which). Every receptor here comes from a woman aged 18 to 35 who had recovered from COVID-19.

The rearrangement joins TRBV7-9 to TRBJ1-1, with D hard to call. Trimming removed 1 base at V and 0 bases at J, with 6 bases between. The CDR3 spans 14 residues. From germline, CDR1 is SEHNR and CDR2 FQNEAQ (reference sequence). The CDR3 region is CASSLGDLNTEAFF. In DNA, the CDR3 is TGTGCCAGCAGCTTAGGAGACTTGAACACTGAAGCTTTCTTT.

This chain uses TRBV4-1 with TRBJ2-7; 8 nucleotides match TRBD2. The length of the CDR3 is 15 residues. J gave up 6 bases and V 6 bases, and 13 bases lay outside the gene matches. CDR1 and CDR2 from the germline V gene are MGHRA and YSYEKL. CDR3 in amino acids: CASSAPGTRMGEQYF. CDR3 nucleotide sequence: TGCGCCAGCAGTGCCCCCGGGACTAGGATGGGCGAGCAGTACTTC.

This clone was recorded a few times. The rearrangement links TRBV7-9 to TRBJ1-5, with TRBD1 as a possible D gene (5 bases). V was trimmed by 5 bases and J by 2 bases, leaving 13 bases between them. The CDR3 covers 15 residues. Germline CDR1 reads SEHNR; CDR2 reads FQNEAQ (reference sequence). CDR3: CASSRGGAGNQPQHF. The CDR3 region has the DNA TGTGCCAGCAGCCGCGGCGGGGCCGGCAATCAGCCCCAGCATTTT.

The chain combines TRBV2 with TRBJ1-2; 9 nucleotides match TRBD1. The CDR3 extends over 13 amino acids. J lost 3 bases, V lost 6 bases, and 2 bases had no gene match. CDR1 is SNHLY and CDR2 is FYNNEI in the germline V gene. The CDR3: CASRRDRDYGYTF. The CDR3 region has the DNA TGTGCCAGCAGGAGGGACAGGGACTATGGCTACACCTTC.

The chain uses TRBV6-2 or TRBV6-3 and TRBJ1-1; a weak D match, TRBD1 (6 bases). CDR1 is MNHEY, CDR2 SVGEGT, per germline. V lost 6 bases and J 5 bases, leaving 10 bases between the germline ends. The CDR3 has 12 amino acids. CDR3 nucleotide sequence: TGTGCCAGCAGCCACAGGGCGACTGAAGCTTTCTTT. Amino acid sequence: CASSHRATEAFF.

The chain is built from TRBV27 and TRBJ1-5, with D possibly being TRBD1 (6 bases). Germline V gives CDR1 MNHEY, CDR2 SMNVEV (reference sequence). CDR3 length: 15 residues. Trimming shortened V by 3 bases and J by 4 bases, and 13 bases separated the two germline ends. Written as DNA, the CDR3 is TGTGCCAGCAGTTTGGCTGCAGGGGTAAATCAGCCCCAGCATTTT. Protein: CASSLAAGVNQPQHF.

The gene calls are TRBV5-4 and TRBJ2-6; the D gene is possibly TRBD2 (6 bases). CDR1 is SGHNT and CDR2 is YYREEE in the germline V gene (reference sequence). This CDR3 is 19 amino acids long. V was clipped by 0 bases and J by 0 bases, with 16 bases between them. The DNA for the CDR3 is TGTGCCAGCAGCTTGGGGCTCCCTAGCGCCAGCTCTGGGGCCAACGTCCTGACTTTC. It codes for CASSLGLPSASSGANVLTF.

This chain connects TRBV10-2 to TRBJ1-2; D unclear. Germline CDR1 reads WSHSY; CDR2 reads SAAADI. The V end was cut by 6 bases, the J end by 5 bases, with 10 bases between. The length of the CDR3 is 12 residues. Here the CDR3 DNA reads TGCGCCAGCAGCCCCGGGTTGTATGGCTACACCTTC. Translation gives CASSPGLYGYTF.

The chain is built from TRBV6-2 or TRBV6-3 and TRBJ1-5; the D gene is possibly TRBD1 (5 bases). Germline V gene lookup returns CDR1 MNHEY and CDR2 SVGEGT. V lost 2 bases, J lost 4 bases, and 9 bases lay in between. This CDR3 spans 14 amino acids. The CDR3 protein is CASSYSRVNQPQHF. Here the CDR3 DNA reads TGTGCCAGCAGTTACAGCAGGGTGAATCAGCCCCAGCATTTT.

The chain links TRBV7-9 to TRBJ1-2, with D uncertain. This CDR3 spans 16 amino acids. V lost 5 bases and J lost 6, with 22 bases in between. Germline V gene lookup returns CDR1 SEHNR and CDR2 FQNEAQ (reference sequence). The CDR3 is CASSLDYHPSEDGYTF. CDR3 DNA sequence: TGTGCCAGCAGCCTCGACTACCATCCCTCGGAGGATGGCTACACCTTC.

Comments on this clone: A read error may account for a junction end that differs from germline. V and J are TRBV13 and TRBJ2-3; 13 positions agree with TRBD2. The germline V gene has CDR1 PRHDT and CDR2 FYEKMQ (reference sequence). There are 15 residues in the CDR3. CDR3 DNA: TGTGCCAGCAGCTTCTCAATTCAAACTAGCGGGGGGGCAGATTTT. The encoded protein is CASSFSIQTSGGADF.

In DNA form, the CDR3 reads TGTGCCTGGATAGGTGGGGACAGGGGGAGCCCCTCAACCTACGAGCAGTACTTC. Its translation: CAWIGGDRGSPSTYEQYF. This chain connects TRBV30 to TRBJ2-7; 11 bases are shared with TRBD1. Germline assignment: CDR1 GTSNPN and CDR2 SVGIG (reference sequence). This CDR3 has 18 residues. V was pared by 4 bases and J by 2 bases, with 16 bases of the junction left unmatched.

The chain carries TRBV19 and TRBJ1-3; 7 nucleotides align to TRBD1. CDR3 size: 17 residues. The V and J ends lost 5 bases and 0 bases, in that order; junction bases with no gene match: 10. Germline assignment: CDR1 LNHDA and CDR2 SQIVND (reference sequence). For the CDR3, the DNA is TGTGCCAGTAGTGGGGGAAAGACAGGGCCCTCTGGAAACACCATATATTTT. Translating it yields CASSGGKTGPSGNTIYF.

The chain employs TRBV7-9 and TRBJ1-3; D may be TRBD1 (6 bases). V lost 7 bases to trimming and J lost 0 bases, with 13 bases between them. The CDR3 spans 15 residues. Germline loops: CDR1 SEHNR, CDR2 FQNEAQ (reference sequence). The CDR3 bases are TGTGCCAGCACCTCCGGGGGGCCCTCTGGAAACACCATATATTTT. It encodes CASTSGGPSGNTIYF.

This clone was observed a few times. This sequence joins TRBV29-1 and TRBJ1-1; D is unresolved. Per the germline V gene, CDR1 is SQVTM and CDR2 is ANQGSEA. This CDR3 spans 10 amino acids. The V and J ends lost 4 bases and 8 bases respectively, with 8 bases between them. The CDR3 DNA follows: TGCAGCGTTGGACCGACAGAAGCTTTCTTT. Residues: CSVGPTEAFF. Full variable domain (missing parts from reference TRBV29-1 and TRBJ1-1): SAVISQKPSRDICQRGTSLTIQCQVDSQVTMMFWYRQQPGQSLTLIATANQGSEATYESGFVIDKFPISRPNLTFSTLTVSNMSPEDSSIYLCSVGPTEAFFGQGTRLTVV.

The chain combines TRBV11-2 with TRBJ1-2; 7 bases are shared with TRBD1. The CDR3 consists of 12 residues. Germline trimming cut 9 bases from V and 4 bases from J; bases unmatched to any gene: 5. Per germline, CDR1 SGHAT and CDR2 FQNNGV. CDR3 nucleotide sequence: TGTGCCAGTCAAGGGACAGTCTATGGCTACACCTTC. Its translation: CASQGTVYGYTF.

This clone showed up just once. This chain joins TRBV30 and TRBJ2-7; D possibly corresponds to TRBD2 (6 bases). This CDR3 is built from 12 residues. The V end was cut by 5 bases, the J end by 2 bases, with 10 bases between. The germline gives CDR1 GTSNPN, CDR2 SVGIG (reference sequence). CDR3 nucleotide sequence: TGTGCCTGGCGGGGGACCACCTACGAGCAGTACTTC. Translation gives CAWRGTTYEQYF.

The V and J genes are TRBV19 and TRBJ1-5, with 10 bases identical to TRBD1. The CDR3 spans 16 residues. Germline CDR1 is LNHDA and CDR2 is SQIVND (reference sequence). The trim removed 3 bases at V and 7 bases at J, leaving 9 bases unmatched. CDR3 bases: TGTGCCAGTAGTATTTGGGACAGGGGACGCTTACAGCCCCAGCATTTT. Its translation: CASSIWDRGRLQPQHF.

The V call is TRBV7-9, the J call TRBJ2-1; 8 bases fit TRBD1. This CDR3 has 19 amino acids. The J segment lost 1 base and the V segment lost 3 bases, leaving 14 bases of the junction unmatched. In germline, CDR1 is SEHNR, CDR2 FQNEAQ (reference sequence). CDR3 coding DNA: TGTGCCAGCAGCTTGATTAGGTGGGACAGGAAAAGTTCCTACAATGAGCAGTTCTTC. Translation gives CASSLIRWDRKSSYNEQFF.

The J gene is TRBJ2-1, the V gene TRBV2, with D perhaps TRBD2 (7 bases). Germline CDR1 and CDR2: SNHLY and FYNNEI. The CDR3 runs 15 residues. The germline V and J ends were trimmed by 3 bases and 13 bases, with 22 bases remaining between them. CDR3 DNA: TGTGCCAGCAGTGACTACGCGGGGGCAATCACCGACCAGTTCTTC. It codes for CASSDYAGAITDQFF.

The chain links TRBV4-1 to TRBJ1-2; no clear D. The germline gives CDR1 MGHRA, CDR2 YSYEKL. The CDR3 has 15 amino acids. Trimming cost V 4 bases and J 6 bases, with 18 bases left between them. CDR3 sequence (DNA): TGCGCCAGCAGCCCCCACCGGGCGAGGGCGGATGGCTACACCTTC. The encoded protein is CASSPHRARADGYTF.

The chain combines TRBV2 with TRBJ1-1; tentatively, D is TRBD1 (6 bases). Germline V lookup: CDR1 SNHLY, CDR2 FYNNEI. Trimming took off 3 bases at V and 0 bases at J, with 17 bases between the two ends. The CDR3 has 17 amino acids. CDR3 region: CASSDNSLQGVNTEAFF. CDR3 nucleotide sequence: TGTGCCAGCAGTGACAACTCACTACAGGGTGTGAACACTGAAGCTTTCTTT.

The rearrangement uses TRBV9 and TRBJ2-7; TRBD1 matches 11 bases. Germline V gene sequence: CDR1 SGDLS, CDR2 YYNGEE. The CDR3 is 14 amino acids. The ends lost 2 bases at V and 6 bases at J; junction bases unmatched: 4. CDR3 protein: CASSVGQGVTEQYF. CDR3 bases: TGTGCCAGCAGCGTGGGACAGGGGGTGACCGAGCAGTACTTC. Full variable domain (outside the CDR3, taken from reference TRBV9 and TRBJ2-7): DSGVTQTPKHLITATGQRVTLRCSPRSGDLSVYWYQQSLDQGLQFLIQYYNGEERAKGNILERFSAQQFPDLHSELNLSSLELGDSALYFCASSVGQGVTEQYFGPGTRLTVT.

The gene calls are TRBV11-2 and TRBJ2-7; D gene unclear. Germline loops: CDR1 SGHAT, CDR2 FQNNGV. The CDR3 is made up of 14 amino acids. V was cut by 5 bases and J by 0 bases, with 11 bases left in between. The CDR3 loop reads CASSPVPNSYEQYF. CDR3 DNA sequence: TGTGCCAGCAGCCCGGTCCCTAACTCCTACGAGCAGTACTTC.